This TCR beta chain was recovered during a study of technical replicates of blood from four donors. As for this clone: The junction does not match germline at one end; this may be a read error.

Clones were read by immunoSEQ multiplex PCR, and TCRdb kept only the in-frame ones, dropping some. Among more than 90,000 clones listed, 95% were seen once. Germline CDR1 and CDR2: SGHDT and YYEEEE. This CDR3 contains 13 residues. V and J are TRBV5-6 and TRBJ2-7, with TRBD1 matching over 10 bases. The specimen sequenced was T cells isolated from PBMCs. The receptor was derived from a human donor in good health. As DNA, the CDR3 is TGTGCCAGCAGCTTGGAGGGGGGGGACAGGGGCCTCTTC. Its translation: CASSLEGGDRGLF.